This TCR beta chain was retrieved from a study of blood T cell repertoires in COVID-19. Clones were read by immunoSEQ multiplex PCR, and TCRdb kept only the in-frame ones, dropping some. The sample holds approximately 280,000 clones; approximately 85% are singletons and the top ten take less than 10%. The CDR3 extends over 13 amino acids. The germline V gene has CDR1 MNHEY and CDR2 SMNVEV (reference sequence). Trimming pared 7 bases from V and 0 bases from J, leaving 9 bases between. The material sequenced was peripheral blood. V gene TRBV27 combines with J gene TRBJ1-1; D gene ambiguous. This clonotype originated in a young man with active or convalescent COVID-19. CDR3 sequence: CASTKNLNTEAFF. CDR3 DNA: TGTGCCAGCACAAAAAACTTGAACACTGAAGCTTTCTTT.